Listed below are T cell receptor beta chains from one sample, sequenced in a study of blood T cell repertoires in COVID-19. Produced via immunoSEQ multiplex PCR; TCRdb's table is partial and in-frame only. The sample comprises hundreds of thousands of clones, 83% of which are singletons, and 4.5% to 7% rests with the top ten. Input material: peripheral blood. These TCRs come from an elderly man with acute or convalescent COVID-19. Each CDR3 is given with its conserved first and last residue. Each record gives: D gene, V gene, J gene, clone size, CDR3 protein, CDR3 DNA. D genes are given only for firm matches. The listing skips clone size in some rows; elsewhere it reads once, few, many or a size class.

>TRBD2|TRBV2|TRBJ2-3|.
CASSPAGDDTQYF
TGTGCCAGCAGTCCAGCGGGAGATGATACGCAGTATTTT
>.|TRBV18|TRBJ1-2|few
CASSPPERSAGYTF
TGTGCCAGCTCACCACCCGAACGATCCGCGGGCTACACCTTC
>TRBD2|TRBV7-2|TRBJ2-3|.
CASSPDRRGADTQYF
TGTGCCAGCAGCCCCGACCGGCGGGGGGCGGATACGCAGTATTTT
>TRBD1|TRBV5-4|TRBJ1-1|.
CASRRTGSEAFF
TGTGCCAGCAGACGGACAGGTTCTGAAGCTTTCTTT
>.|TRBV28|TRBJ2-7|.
CASSPTGMMSYEQYF
TGTGCCAGCAGCCCTACAGGGATGATGAGCTACGAGCAGTACTTC
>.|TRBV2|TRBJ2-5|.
CASSDSSRGGETQYF
TGTGCCAGCAGTGACTCTAGCCGAGGGGGAGAGACCCAGTACTTC
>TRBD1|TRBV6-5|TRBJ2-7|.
CASSYDSGTANYEQYF
TGTGCCAGCAGTTATGATTCCGGGACAGCCAACTACGAGCAGTACTTC
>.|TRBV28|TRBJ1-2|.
CASTKNGGDYGYTF
TGTGCCAGCACCAAAAACGGGGGAGACTATGGCTACACCTTC
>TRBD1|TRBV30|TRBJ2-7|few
CAWSSGTGSYEQYF
TGTGCCTGGAGTTCCGGGACAGGCTCCTACGAGCAGTACTTC
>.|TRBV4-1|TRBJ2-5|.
CASSQPGLNWETQYF
TGCGCCAGCAGCCAACCGGGACTTAATTGGGAGACCCAGTACTTC
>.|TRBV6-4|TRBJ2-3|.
CASSRETFTDTQYF
TGTGCCAGCAGTAGAGAAACCTTCACAGATACGCAGTATTTT
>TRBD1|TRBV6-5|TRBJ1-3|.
CASSQGAAGNTIYF
TGTGCCAGCAGTCAGGGGGCAGCTGGAAACACCATATATTTT
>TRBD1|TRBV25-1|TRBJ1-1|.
CASSEWGQTNTEAFF
TGTGCCAGCAGTGAATGGGGACAGACGAACACTGAAGCTTTCTTT
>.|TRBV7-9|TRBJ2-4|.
CASSLAERAPPADIQYF
TGTGCCAGCAGCTTAGCAGAGAGGGCCCCCCCCGCGGACATTCAGTACTTC
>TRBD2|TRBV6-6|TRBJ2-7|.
CASSPGLAGKSSYEQYF
TGTGCCAGCAGTCCCGGACTAGCGGGGAAAAGCTCCTACGAGCAGTACTTC
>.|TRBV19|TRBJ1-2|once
CASSIRQGGNYGYTF
TGTGCCAGTAGTATCCGGCAGGGAGGGAACTATGGCTACACCTTC
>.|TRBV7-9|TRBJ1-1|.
CASSLINPQEGAFF
TGTGCCAGCAGCTTAATTAACCCACAGGAAGGGGCTTTCTTT
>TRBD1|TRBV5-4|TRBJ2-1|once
CASSGDSPYNEQFF
TGTGCCAGCAGCGGGGACAGCCCCTACAATGAGCAGTTCTTC
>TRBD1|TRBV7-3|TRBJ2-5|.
CASSKGQGIGETQYF
TGTGCCAGCAGCAAGGGACAGGGGATCGGAGAGACCCAGTACTTC
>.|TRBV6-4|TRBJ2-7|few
CASLSIGRRGLYEQYF
TGTGCCAGCCTTTCAATCGGGCGCAGGGGCCTCTACGAGCAGTACTTC
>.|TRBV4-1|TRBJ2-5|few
CASSLGWPEETQYF
TGCGCCAGCAGCCTGGGCTGGCCGGAAGAGACCCAGTACTTC
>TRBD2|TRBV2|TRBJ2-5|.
CASSDQRETQETQYF
TGTGCCAGCAGTGACCAGCGGGAGACTCAAGAGACCCAGTACTTC
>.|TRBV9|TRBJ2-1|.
CASSAVWRDEQFF
TGTGCCAGCAGCGCCGTTTGGAGGGATGAGCAGTTCTTC
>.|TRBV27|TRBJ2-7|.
CASSSRRAGEQYF
TGTGCCAGCAGTTCCCGGAGGGCCGGGGAGCAGTACTTC
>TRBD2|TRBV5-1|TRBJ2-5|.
CASSLEIASGETQYF
TGCGCCAGCAGCTTGGAAATCGCTAGCGGAGAGACCCAGTACTTC
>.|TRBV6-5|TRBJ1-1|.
CASSSGGLNTEAFF
TGTGCCAGCAGTTCCGGGGGACTGAACACTGAAGCTTTCTTT
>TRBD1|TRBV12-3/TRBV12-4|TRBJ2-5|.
CASSRTGKETQYF
TGTGCCAGCAGTAGGACAGGGAAAGAGACCCAGTACTTC
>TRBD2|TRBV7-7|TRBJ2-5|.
CASSLDRALAGGKETQYF
TGTGCCAGCAGCTTAGACCGGGCGTTGGCGGGAGGAAAAGAGACCCAGTACTTC
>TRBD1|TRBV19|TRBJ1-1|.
CASRDRDTEAFF
TGTGCCAGTCGGGACAGGGATACTGAAGCTTTCTTT
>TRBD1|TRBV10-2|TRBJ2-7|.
CASSDFGTGKYEQYF
TGCGCCAGCAGTGATTTCGGGACAGGCAAGTACGAGCAGTACTTC
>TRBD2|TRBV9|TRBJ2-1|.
CASSVGGLAGSSSYNEQFF
TGTGCCAGCAGCGTGGGGGGACTAGCGGGGTCTAGCTCCTACAATGAGCAGTTCTTC
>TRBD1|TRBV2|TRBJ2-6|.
CATIQGGPTGVPSGANVLTF
TGTGCCACCATACAGGGGGGACCGACAGGAGTCCCCTCTGGGGCCAACGTCCTGACTTTC
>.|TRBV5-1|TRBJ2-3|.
CASSFGPSTDTQYF
TGCGCCAGCAGTTTTGGCCCTAGCACAGATACGCAGTATTTT
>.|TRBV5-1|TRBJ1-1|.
CASSLDQGEAFF
TGCGCCAGCAGCTTAGATCAGGGGGAAGCTTTCTTT
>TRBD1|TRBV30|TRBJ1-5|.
CAYQLGRGRQPQHF
TGTGCCTACCAGCTAGGCAGGGGGCGTCAGCCCCAGCATTTT
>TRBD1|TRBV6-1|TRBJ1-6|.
CASSETGPNSPLHF
TGTGCCAGCAGTGAGACAGGGCCGAATTCACCCCTCCACTTT
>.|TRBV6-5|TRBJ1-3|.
CASSAFFSGNTIYF
TGTGCCAGCAGCGCGTTCTTCTCTGGAAACACCATATATTTT
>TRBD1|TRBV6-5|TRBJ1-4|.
CASSRGQGELFF
TGTGCCAGCAGCCGAGGACAGGGGGAACTGTTTTTT
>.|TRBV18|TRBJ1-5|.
CASSPIDSNQPQHF
TGTGCCAGCTCACCGATAGATAGCAATCAGCCCCAGCATTTT
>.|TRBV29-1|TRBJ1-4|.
CSVDIGEKLFF
TGCAGCGTTGATATTGGCGAAAAACTGTTTTTT